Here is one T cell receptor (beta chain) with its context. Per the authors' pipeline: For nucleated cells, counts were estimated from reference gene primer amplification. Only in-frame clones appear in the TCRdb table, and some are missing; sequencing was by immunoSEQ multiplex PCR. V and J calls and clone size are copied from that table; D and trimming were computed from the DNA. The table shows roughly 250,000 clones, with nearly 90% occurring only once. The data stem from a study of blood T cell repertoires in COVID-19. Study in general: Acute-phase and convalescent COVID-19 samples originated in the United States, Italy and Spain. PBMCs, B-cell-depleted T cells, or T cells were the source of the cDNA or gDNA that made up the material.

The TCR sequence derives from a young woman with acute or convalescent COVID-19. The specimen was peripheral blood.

The CDR3 protein is CASSLGAGADTGELFF. The CDR3 bases are TGTGCCAGCAGCTTAGGGGCGGGAGCGGACACCGGGGAGCTGTTTTTT. The chain recombines TRBV7-8 with TRBJ2-2; 7 nucleotides align to TRBD2. After removal of 1 base from V and 3 bases from J, the junction contained 5 bases not matched to a gene. Germline CDR1 SGHVS, CDR2 FQNEAQ. The CDR3 loop spans 16 amino acids.